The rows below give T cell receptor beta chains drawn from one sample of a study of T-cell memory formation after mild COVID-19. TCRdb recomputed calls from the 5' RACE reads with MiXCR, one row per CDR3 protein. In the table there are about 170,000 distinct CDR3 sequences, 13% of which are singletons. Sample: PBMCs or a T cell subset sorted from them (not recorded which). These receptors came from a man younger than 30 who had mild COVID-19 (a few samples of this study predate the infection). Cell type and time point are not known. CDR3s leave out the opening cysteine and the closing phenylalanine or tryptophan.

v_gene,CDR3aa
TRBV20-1,SISERDGYT
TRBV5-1,ASSSRFTGPADTQY
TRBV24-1,ATSDGLRGKNEQF
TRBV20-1,SASEQGFVNQPQH
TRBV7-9,ASSMFTGANTGELF
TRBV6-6,ASSYSPPGHFNSPLH
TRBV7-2,ASSIRAGDGYT
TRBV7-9,ASSLDQVSPLH
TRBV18,ASSPLQGLNEKLF
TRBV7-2,ASSGGTGEDYGYT
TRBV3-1,ASSQWGPHTDTQY
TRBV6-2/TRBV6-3,ASSLGWGGNQPQH
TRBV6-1,ASGGRRGGELF
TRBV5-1,ASGGAGGPTDTQY
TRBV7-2,ASSLDQIGTGDQPQH
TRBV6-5,ASKGQGALPGELF
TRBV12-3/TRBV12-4,ASSSFINYGYT
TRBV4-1,ASSQDLQTNTEAF
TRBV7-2,ASKPGVQETQY
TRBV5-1,ASSLVSGNTEAF
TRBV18,ASSTLWSGQF
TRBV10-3,AIKGRPDSPLH
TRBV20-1,SASNWRGGTDTQY
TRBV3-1,ASSQEGAKQPQH
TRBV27,ASSLVAGGEQF
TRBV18,ASSPTGGKGTQY
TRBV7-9,ASSLAQAGATEAF
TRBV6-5,ASRRRGQGAPVNGYT
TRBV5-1,ASSLAIGYTDTQY
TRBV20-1,SASPTSGGYTQY
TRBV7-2,ASSPRQGWYEQY
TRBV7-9,ASSSQRGGLDTQY
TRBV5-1,ASSLERGERAF
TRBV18,ASSPGEGNTIY
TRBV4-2,ASSQATDPGRGEQF
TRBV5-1,ASSLGAGRADTQY
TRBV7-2,ASSSQGSGRTDTQY
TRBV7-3,ASSMTGSYNEQF
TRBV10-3,AISESTHQETQY
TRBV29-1,SVEADTDTQY
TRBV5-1,ASSYPLTGGDSRDYT
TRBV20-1,SASGRLDGYT
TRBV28,ASSFAGNREKLF
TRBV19,ASSWNNEQF
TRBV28,ASSQPTTGGNQPQH
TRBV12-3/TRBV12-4,ASNPGQGINEQF
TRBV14,ASSPLGANYGYT
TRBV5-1,ASSLSLAGQETQY
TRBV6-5,ASSDTSGTTTGTQY
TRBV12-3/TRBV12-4,ASSPGPMNTEAF
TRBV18,ASSPQRGSDEKLF
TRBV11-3,ASSPGASGANVLT
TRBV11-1,ASSKTGNTEAF
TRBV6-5,ASSRQQSYNEQF